This T cell receptor (beta chain) was obtained from a study of early T cells in non-severe SARS-CoV-2 infection. From germline, CDR1 is MNHNY and CDR2 SVGAGI (reference sequence). The CDR3 sequence is 15 residues long. V was trimmed by 5 bases and J by 2 bases, leaving 14 bases between them. The TCR library protocol was used to attach unique molecular identifiers. These identifiers were attached to individual cDNA molecules. TCRdb re-called the 5' RACE reads with MiXCR, one entry per CDR3 protein. The repertoire holds some 83,000 distinct CDR3 sequences, with roughly a tenth as singletons. V is TRBV6-6 and J is TRBJ2-3; perhaps TRBD2 as D (6 bases). The origin of this receptor is an adult who was a healthcare worker with PCR-confirmed SARS-CoV-2 infection or an uninfected control (not recorded which). Source: whole blood, taken at baseline. This CDR3 is CASSPRGGSTDTQYF. Here the CDR3 DNA reads TGTGCCAGCAGTCCCCGGGGAGGCTCCACAGATACGCAGTATTTT.